This T cell receptor (beta chain) was retrieved from a study of blood T cell repertoires in COVID-19. Study background: The United States, Italy and Spain were the sources of the acute and convalescent COVID-19 samples. From T cells, B-cell-depleted T cells, or PBMCs came the material, which was cDNA or gDNA.

This clone was seen only a few times. Germline CDR1 reads MNHEY; CDR2 reads SVGAGI. This CDR3 has 13 amino acids. Between the trimmed V and J ends, which lost 7 bases and 0 bases, there was a span of 9 bases. Study processing details: Nucleated cell number was recorded as an estimate derived from reference gene primer amplification. Produced via immunoSEQ multiplex PCR; TCRdb's table is partial and in-frame only. From that table come the V and J calls and clone size; the DNA was used to work out D and trimming. The sample yields approximately 60,000 clones, roughly 85% seen once. The chain carries TRBV6-5 and TRBJ2-5, with a tentative D call TRBD2 (5 bases). The TCR comes from a human donor in a cohort sampled during active COVID-19. Sequenced input: peripheral blood. CDR3 nucleotide sequence: TGTGCCAGCAAAACGGGGTACCAAGAGACCCAGTACTTC. Amino acids: CASKTGYQETQYF.